What follows are 14 T cell receptor beta chains derived from one specimen sequenced in a study of shared clonotypes between healthy human individuals. Profiled with immunoSEQ multiplex PCR; TCRdb holds only in-frame clones, not every one. This sample has some 690,000 clones, with about nine tenths found just once. Sequences were obtained from memory CD8+ T cells from PBMCs. As to subset: CD45RO+ cells pooled with CCR7-negative TemRA cells. Source of these receptors: a man between 18 and 35 years old in good health. Some clones in this sample may be carry-over from other donors' samples.

The V and J genes are TRBV4-1 and TRBJ1-5; D is unclear. The CDR3 spans 14 residues. Germline V CDR1 and CDR2: MGHRA, YSYEKL. V was trimmed by 5 bases and J by 4 bases, leaving 12 bases between them. Here the CDR3 reads CASSMVWENQPQHF. CDR3 in DNA: TGCGCCAGCAGCATGGTGTGGGAGAATCAGCCCCAGCATTTT.

The table lists this clone with a count of one. The chain joins TRBV4-1 to TRBJ2-7, with 7 bases lining up with TRBD2. Germline assignment: CDR1 MGHRA and CDR2 YSYEKL. V shed 7 bases, J shed 2 bases, and the junction held 5 bases outside the gene matches. CDR3 size: 13 residues. CDR3: CASMGGSPYEQYF. The CDR3 DNA reads TGCGCCAGCATGGGCGGGAGTCCCTACGAGCAGTACTTC.

The gene calls are TRBV6-4 and TRBJ2-1; 12 bases fit TRBD2. The CDR3 sequence is 15 residues long. Germline V lookup: CDR1 MRHNA, CDR2 SNTAGT. The trim removed 6 bases at V and 6 bases at J, leaving 6 bases unmatched. CDR3 nucleotides: TGTGCCAGCAGCACGACTAGCGGGAGAAGCAATGAGCAGTTCTTC. This codes for CASSTTSGRSNEQFF.

This rearrangement joins TRBV7-9 to TRBJ2-1, with TRBD2 matching 7 bases. The CDR3 runs to 14 residues. The germline CDR1 and CDR2 sequences are SEHNR and FQNEAQ (reference sequence). Trimming at V came to 6 bases and at J to 1 base, leaving 3 bases not matched to a gene. The CDR3 protein is CASREAGSYNEQFF. The CDR3 DNA sequence: TGTGCCAGCAGGGAAGCGGGATCCTACAATGAGCAGTTCTTC. Variable domain in full (rest from reference TRBV7-9 and TRBJ2-1): DTGVSQNPRHKITKRGQNVTFRCDPISEHNRLYWYRQTLGQGPEFLTYFQNEAQLEKSRLLSDRFSAERPKGSFSTLEIQRTEQGDSAMYLCASREAGSYNEQFFGPGTRLTVL.

The V and J genes are TRBV9 and TRBJ2-1, with D possibly TRBD2 on 5 matching bases. CDR3 length: 13 amino acids. The germline CDR1 and CDR2 sequences are SGDLS and YYNGEE. Deletions cut 5 bases from V and 6 bases from J, with 12 bases between. The CDR3: CASSAWELNEQFF. The CDR3, as DNA: TGTGCCAGCAGTGCTTGGGAGCTCAATGAGCAGTTCTTC.

The chain carries TRBV27 and TRBJ2-2; 11 nucleotides agree with TRBD2. CDR1 and CDR2 (germline): MNHEY, SMNVEV (reference sequence). This CDR3 is built from 17 residues. V was clipped by 5 bases and J by 1 base; unmatched bases: 6. The CDR3 loop reads CASSPWTSGQNTGELFF. The CDR3 DNA follows: TGTGCCAGCAGTCCCTGGACTAGCGGGCAGAACACCGGGGAGCTGTTTTTT.

The chain couples TRBV28 to TRBJ2-3; TRBD2 matches at 16 bases. V shed 1 base, J shed 3 bases, and the junction held 1 base outside the gene matches. The CDR3 extends over 17 amino acids. The V gene's germline CDR1 is MDHEN and CDR2 SYDVKM. The CDR3, as DNA: TGTGCCAGCAGTTTATCGGGACTAGCGGGAGGGACAGATACGCAGTATTTT. This sequence encodes CASSLSGLAGGTDTQYF.

The CDR3: CASRTRGGQNTEAFF. CDR3 bases: TGCGCCAGCAGGACGCGGGGGGGCCAGAACACTGAAGCTTTCTTT. This rearrangement joins TRBV5-1 to TRBJ1-1, with a possible D match to TRBD1 (6 bases). CDR3 length: 15 residues. Germline CDR1 SGHRS, CDR2 YFSETQ. V gave up 5 bases and J gave up 1 base, with 15 bases separating them.

The chain links TRBV4-1 to TRBJ2-2; 13 bases align to TRBD2. CDR1 and CDR2 from the germline V gene are MGHRA and YSYEKL. This CDR3 region has 21 residues. V lost 5 bases and J lost 4; bases outside the gene matches: 19. The CDR3, as DNA: TGCGCCAGCAGCTACGGACTAGCGGGAGTTCCGTCTGGGCTTCGCACCGGGGAGCTGTTTTTT. Residues: CASSYGLAGVPSGLRTGELFF.

This clone has only a few counts. The chain joins TRBV9 to TRBJ2-1, with 9 bases aligning to TRBD2. The CDR3 sequence is 18 residues long. J lost 1 base, V lost 2 bases, and 10 bases had no gene match. From germline, CDR1 is SGDLS and CDR2 YYNGEE. Here the CDR3 reads CASSVSGGRAGSYNEQFF. In nucleotides, the CDR3 is TGTGCCAGCAGCGTCAGTGGCGGGAGGGCCGGGTCCTACAATGAGCAGTTCTTC.

CDR3 nucleotide sequence: TGTGCCAGCAGCCAGACACTCGACAGGACGTCGTATGGCTACACCTTC. This encodes CASSQTLDRTSYGYTF. The chain recombines TRBV13 with TRBJ1-2, with a possible D match to TRBD1 (6 bases). The V end lost 5 bases, the J end lost 5 bases, and 21 bases lay between the germline ends. This CDR3 is 16 amino acids long. Germline V gene sequence: CDR1 PRHDT, CDR2 FYEKMQ (reference sequence). Drawing the rest from reference TRBV13 and TRBJ1-2, the complete variable domain is AAGVIQSPRHLIKEKRETATLKCYPIPRHDTVYWYQQGPGQDPQFLISFYEKMQSDKGSIPDRFSAQQFSDYHSELNMSSLELGDSALYFCASSQTLDRTSYGYTFGSGTRLTVV.

This clone is medium-sized in the sample. This chain links TRBV7-2 with TRBJ2-7, with 12 bases lining up with TRBD2. CDR3 length: 15 residues. Germline V CDR1 and CDR2: SGHTA, FQGNSA. The ends lost 3 bases at V and 3 bases at J; junction bases unmatched: 3. For the CDR3, the DNA is TGTGCCAGCAGCTTTCTAGCGGGAGGGGGCTACGAGCAGTACTTC. It yields the protein CASSFLAGGGYEQYF.

As regards this clone: The junction shows a germline mismatch at one end, possibly a read error. Other DNA sequences of this sample code for an identical CDR3. V and J are TRBV7-6 and TRBJ2-7; weak D call: TRBD2 (5 bases). This CDR3 has 15 residues. The V gene's germline CDR1 is SGHVS and CDR2 FNYEAQ. The CDR3: CASSSPTGNLGEQYF. The CDR3 DNA is TGTGCCAGCAGCTCGCCGACCGGGAACTTAGGCGAGCAGTATTTC.

This chain uses TRBV11-2 with TRBJ2-1, with TRBD2 identical over 14 bases. CDR1 and CDR2 (germline): SGHAT, FQNNGV. J was trimmed by 2 bases and V by 6 bases; bases with no gene match: 6. This CDR3 is built from 17 residues. In DNA form, the CDR3 reads TGTGCCAGCAGGACCGGACTAGCGGGAGGTACCTACAATGAGCAGTTCTTC. Protein sequence: CASRTGLAGGTYNEQFF.